Described below is a single T cell receptor (beta chain) sequence and its context. About 5 patients' CD4+ populations were sorted into CD25+CD127- cells. Researchers gathered lesional scalp punch biopsies and peripheral blood from patients with alopecia areata. CD4+ and CD8+ T cells were sorted from PBMCs. These data are taken from a study of CD8+ T cells in alopecia areata. There are 15 residues in the CDR3. CDR1 is SGHTA, CDR2 FQGNSA, per germline. V was clipped by 2 bases and J by 2 bases, with 12 bases between them. cDNA prepared by RNA extraction and subsequent reverse transcription served as the template for sequencing. Measured with immunoSEQ multiplex PCR; TCRdb has only the in-frame clones, and not every one. The data contain 37,000 or so clones, less than 55% of them singletons.

The sample taken for sequencing was CD4+ Tregs sorted from blood. This sequence joins TRBV7-2 and TRBJ1-1, with D unclear. The sequence derives from a human donor with alopecia areata. CDR3 DNA sequence: TGTGCCAGCAGCTTATCCCAGACCGTAAACACTGAAGCTTTCTTT. Its translation is CASSLSQTVNTEAFF. The full variable domain, its missing parts supplied by reference TRBV7-2 and TRBJ1-1, is GAGVSQSPSNKVTEKGKDVELRCDPISGHTALYWYRQSLGQGLEFLIYFQGNSAPDKSGLPSDRFSAERTGGSVSTLTIQRTQQEDSAVYLCASSLSQTVNTEAFFGQGTRLTVV.